This T cell receptor (beta chain) was identified during a study of neoadjuvant nivolumab and ipilimumab in lung cancer. Unmatched junction bases numbered 11, after V lost 4 bases and J lost 7 bases. This CDR3 is built from 16 residues. CDR1 and CDR2 from the germline V gene are SEHNR and FQNEAQ (reference sequence). Measured with immunoSEQ multiplex PCR; TCRdb has only the in-frame clones, and not every one. This sample yields 30,000 to 35,000 clones, of which 90% are seen a single time; almost 5% belongs to the top ten. General observations from the study: Higher pretherapy blood TCR richness went with higher resected-tumor richness.

A note on this clone: Its antigen is unknown.

The sample was peripheral blood, taken after neoadjuvant nivolumab, alone or with ipilimumab, at or shortly before surgery. This TCR derives from an adult with non-small cell lung cancer. V usage is TRBV7-9 and J usage is TRBJ2-1, with 9 bases matching TRBD1. CDR3 nucleotide sequence: TGTGCCAGCAGCTCCCCGACAGGGGGGGAGTTGAATGAGCAGTTCTTC. Translating gives CASSSPTGGELNEQFF.